Below, one TCR beta chain is given with its context. CDR1 and CDR2 from the germline V gene are KGHSH and LQKENI. This CDR3 is built from 15 residues. V lost 2 bases to trimming and J lost 4 bases; unmatched junction nucleotides: 8. These data belong to a study of blood T cell repertoires in COVID-19. Study as a whole: PBMCs, B-cell-depleted T cells, or T cells were the source of the cDNA or gDNA that made up the material.

As processed by the authors: The authors estimated nucleated cell counts from reference gene primer amplification. Data came from immunoSEQ multiplex PCR; TCRdb stores just in-frame clones and leaves some out. The D gene and trimming were derived from the DNA, and the V and J assignments and clone size from that table. The data contain under 300,000 clones, 80% to 90% of them seen just once; the ten biggest clones take up approximately 5.4%. The TCR comes from an elderly man with acute or convalescent COVID-19. The V call is TRBV18, the J call TRBJ2-7; 7 bases line up with TRBD1. The material sequenced was peripheral blood. The CDR3 DNA reads TGTGCCAGCTCACCATTCCGGGACAGCCAATACGAGCAGTACTTC. Amino acids: CASSPFRDSQYEQYF.